The 20 T cell receptor beta chains below come from one sample, sequenced in a study of CD8 T cells in ankylosing spondylitis. TCRdb re-analysed the 5' RACE reads in MiXCR, keeping a single row per CDR3 protein. The table shows fewer than 180,000 distinct CDR3 sequences, with around 45% occurring only once. The sample was synovial fluid, either unsorted or a sorted T cell fraction (not recorded which). These receptors originate from a male donor with ankylosing spondylitis.

This clonotype has just a few counts. The rearrangement uses TRBV7-8 and TRBJ1-5, with a tentative D call TRBD1 (5 bases). The CDR3 runs to 15 residues. V was clipped by 8 bases and J by 1 base, with 15 bases between them. Germline V gene sequence: CDR1 SGHVS, CDR2 FQNEAQ. CDR3 nucleotide sequence: TGTGCCAGCCAACGGGGGGGGAGCAGCAATCAGCCCCAGCATTTT. This gives the protein CASQRGGSSNQPQHF.

Only a few counts were recorded for this clonotype. The rearrangement links TRBV10-3 to TRBJ2-2; 8 positions agree with TRBD2. Trimming at V came to 7 bases and at J to 2 bases, leaving 15 bases not matched to a gene. The germline gives CDR1 ENHRY, CDR2 SYGVKD. The CDR3 sequence is 18 residues long. CDR3 region: CAIIKRGMQGGNTGELFF. The CDR3 nucleotides read TGTGCCATCATCAAGCGGGGGATGCAGGGTGGAAACACCGGGGAGCTGTTTTTT.

This chain connects TRBV12-3 or TRBV12-4 to TRBJ1-2; no reliable D call. V lost 6 bases and J lost 7, with 27 bases in between. The CDR3 consists of 17 residues. CDR3 sequence: CASRIYPLTVDEGGYTF. Here the CDR3 DNA reads TGTGCCAGCAGGATATATCCCTTGACGGTAGATGAAGGTGGCTACACCTTC.

In its sample, this clonotype was seen a few times. The V and J genes are TRBV12-3 or TRBV12-4 and TRBJ2-3, with D uncertain. The CDR3 covers 17 residues. The V gene lost 6 bases and the J gene lost 1 base, with 20 bases spanning the gap. CDR3 protein: CASSPDGKTDRTDTQYF. The DNA of the CDR3 is TGTGCCAGCAGCCCGGACGGCAAAACCGATCGCACAGATACGCAGTATTTT.

V gene TRBV20-1 combines with J gene TRBJ1-5; no reliable D call. This CDR3 region has 12 residues. Trimming left V 3 bases short and J 11 bases short, with 14 bases between. The germline V gene has CDR1 DFQATT and CDR2 SNEGSKA (reference sequence). The CDR3 DNA follows: TGCAGTGCTAGGGAATATCGATTCACCCAGCATTTT. Its translation: CSAREYRFTQHF.

The rearrangement uses TRBV12-3 or TRBV12-4 and TRBJ2-1; 9 positions match TRBD1. The CDR3 runs 16 residues. The ends lost 6 bases at V and 4 bases at J; junction bases unmatched: 10. The DNA of the CDR3 is TGTGCCAGCAGCTCCCCGTTACAGGGGGCTTACAATGAGCAGTTCTTC. Translated, it gives CASSSPLQGAYNEQFF.

The chain combines TRBV7-2 with TRBJ2-7; weak D call: TRBD2 (6 bases). V dropped 3 bases and J dropped 7 bases, with 10 bases sitting between them. Germline CDR1 and CDR2: SGHTA and FQGNSA. The CDR3 sequence is 12 residues long. The CDR3 protein is CASSFGLREQYF. In DNA, the CDR3 is TGTGCCAGCAGCTTTGGACTAAGGGAGCAGTACTTC.

The chain couples TRBV6-1 to TRBJ2-1, with D perhaps matching TRBD1 (6 bases). V was shortened by 9 bases and J by 8 bases, with 17 bases between the two germline ends. Germline CDR1 MNHNS, CDR2 SASEGT. CDR3 size: 13 residues. The CDR3 here is CARQGKVRDEQFF. The CDR3, as DNA: TGTGCCAGGCAGGGGAAAGTACGGGATGAGCAGTTCTTC.

V is TRBV20-1 and J is TRBJ1-3; maybe TRBD1 (6 bases). The ends were cut back, 6 bases at V and 3 bases at J, with 15 bases in the middle. The CDR3 has 14 residues. CDR1 is DFQATT and CDR2 is SNEGSKA in the germline V gene (reference sequence). This chain's CDR3 is CSASMAGVGNTIYF. The CDR3 coding sequence is TGCAGTGCCTCCATGGCAGGGGTTGGAAACACCATATATTTT.

The rearrangement uses TRBV12-3 or TRBV12-4 and TRBJ2-7, with D perhaps TRBD1 (5 bases). Trimming removed 6 bases from V and 5 bases from J, with 14 bases in between. The CDR3 extends over 13 amino acids. The CDR3 protein is CASRASGSHEQYF. The DNA of the CDR3 is TGTGCCAGCAGAGCGTCAGGGTCCCACGAGCAGTACTTC.

The sample holds a few counts of this clonotype. V gene TRBV7-8 combines with J gene TRBJ2-7, with TRBD2 matching 10 bases. Germline assignment: CDR1 SGHVS and CDR2 FQNEAQ. The length of the CDR3 is 19 residues. Unmatched junction bases numbered 11, after V lost 0 bases and J lost 0 bases. This chain's CDR3 is CASSLAGTPGLATSYEQYF. The DNA for the CDR3 is TGTGCCAGCAGCTTAGCCGGGACACCGGGACTAGCGACCTCCTACGAGCAGTACTTC.

The rearrangement links TRBV4-2 to TRBJ2-6; 11 bases agree with TRBD2. Trimming at V came to 0 bases and at J to 0 bases, leaving 13 bases not matched to a gene. CDR3 size: 22 residues. CDR1 and CDR2 from the germline V gene are LGHNA and YNFKEQ. The CDR3 DNA sequence: TGTGCCAGCAGCCAAGAGAGCCCAGTACTAGCGGGAGCCATCTCTGGGGCCAACGTCCTGACTTTC. This gives the protein CASSQESPVLAGAISGANVLTF.

The gene calls are TRBV10-3 and TRBJ1-1; no clear D. Trimming cost V 2 bases and J 1 base, with 5 bases left between them. The germline gives CDR1 ENHRY, CDR2 SYGVKD. CDR3 length: 13 amino acids. The CDR3 protein is CAISEGPNTEAFF. CDR3 DNA: TGTGCCATCAGTGAGGGGCCGAACACTGAAGCTTTCTTT.

This clonotype has at least ten counts. This chain connects TRBV2 to TRBJ2-2; 11 bases fit TRBD2. Germline values: CDR1 SNHLY, CDR2 FYNNEI. V shed 9 bases, J shed 5 bases, and the junction held 8 bases outside the gene matches. CDR3 length: 15 amino acids. The CDR3 coding sequence is TGTGCCAGTGATAGACTAGCGGGGAAGACCGGGGAGCTGTTTTTT. Its translation: CASDRLAGKTGELFF.

This clonotype was observed once. The CDR3: CASSPPADTEQYF. As DNA, the CDR3 is TGTGCCAGCTCACCCCCAGCAGATACCGAGCAGTACTTC. The chain employs TRBV18 and TRBJ2-7; D unresolved. Trimming took off 3 bases at V and 6 bases at J, with 12 bases between the two ends. The germline CDR1 and CDR2 sequences are KGHSH and LQKENI. CDR3 size: 13 residues.

The rearrangement links TRBV12-3 or TRBV12-4 to TRBJ1-4; D call uncertain. The CDR3 extends over 12 amino acids. Trimming stripped 3 bases from V and 10 bases from J, with 9 bases between. CDR3 nucleotide sequence: TGTGCCAGCAGTTTCAGGCGGGGAAAACTGTTTTTT. This translates into CASSFRRGKLFF.

The chain recombines TRBV20-1 with TRBJ1-1; the D is unclear. V was clipped by 2 bases and J by 0 bases, with 4 bases between them. The CDR3 runs to 12 residues. Germline CDR1 is DFQATT and CDR2 is SNEGSKA (reference sequence). CDR3 sequence: CSARRVNTEAFF. The CDR3 nucleotides read TGCAGTGCTAGAAGGGTGAACACTGAAGCTTTCTTT.

The J gene is TRBJ1-5, the V gene TRBV12-3 or TRBV12-4; no reliable D call. Trimming took 7 bases from V and 9 from J, leaving 19 bases between them. The CDR3 is 14 amino acids. This chain's CDR3 is CASNVHGPTGPQHF. The CDR3 DNA is TGTGCCAGCAATGTACATGGGCCAACCGGGCCCCAGCATTTT.

This chain connects TRBV27 to TRBJ2-3; D gene ambiguous. The CDR3 totals 14 residues. Germline loops: CDR1 MNHEY, CDR2 SMNVEV (reference sequence). V was cut by 9 bases and J by 4 bases, with 17 bases left in between. The CDR3 bases are TGTGCCAGTTACCGTGGCGGCTACGCAGATACGCAGTATTTT. Protein: CASYRGGYADTQYF.

Concerning this clonotype itself: Germline and junction disagree at one end, which may indicate a read error. The J gene is TRBJ2-7, the V gene TRBV3-1, with D perhaps being TRBD1 or TRBD2 (5 bases each). Germline V gene data show CDR1 as LGHDT and CDR2 as YNNKEL (reference sequence). The CDR3 covers 14 residues. Here the CDR3 DNA reads TGTGCCAGCAGCCAAGATAGGGGACCGTACGCGCAGTACTTC. Protein sequence: CASSQDRGPYAQYF.